This record concerns one T cell receptor beta chain sequence. Its specificity is unknown. This entry is derived from a study of T cells after yellow fever vaccination. Study-wide results and limits: One caveat is that FACS-sorted repertoires could contain abundant clonotypes contaminating from the bulk population.

TCRdb reprocessed the 5' RACE reads with MiXCR, giving one entry per CDR3 protein. The sample lists hundreds of thousands of distinct CDR3 sequences, 17% occurring once. The CDR3 length is 13 residues. V lost 5 bases and J lost 7, with 11 bases in between. In germline, CDR1 is SGHTA, CDR2 FQGTGA. The input for sequencing was PBMCs, taken about 5 days after the first yellow fever vaccination. The chain recombines TRBV7-3 with TRBJ2-2; D may match TRBD1 or TRBD2 (5 bases each). This TCR derives from a man aged 18 to 30 who received the YFV17D yellow fever vaccine. In nucleotides, the CDR3 is TGTGCCAGCAGCCCCGGGGCAGGCGGGGAGCTGTTTTTT. Its protein product is CASSPGAGGELFF.